The T cell receptor beta chain described here comes from a study of Ad26.COV2.S vaccination and SARS-CoV-2 variants. The protocol was immunoSEQ multiplex PCR, while the TCRdb copy is restricted to in-frame clones and leaves out a portion. The table has some 320,000 clones, around four fifths seen once. Sample treatment: roughly 19 received Ad26.COV2.S at low or high dose, single or two shots; 5 received placebo; per-sample allocation not given. It was on day 63 after the first vaccine or placebo injection that samples were taken. It was Wuhan-strain SARS-CoV-2 spike that the Ad26 vaccine vector expressed. CDR1 and CDR2 from the germline V gene are MDHEN and SYDVKM. This CDR3 spans 15 amino acids. The ends were cut back, 6 bases at V and 6 bases at J, with 21 bases in the middle.

The sample in question was peripheral blood, obtained in a trial of Ad26.COV2.S vaccine versus placebo. The chain recombines TRBV28 with TRBJ2-7; possibly TRBD2 for D (6 bases). The source is a person between 18 and 60 years old who received the Ad26.COV2.S COVID-19 vaccine or a placebo. This chain's CDR3 is CASSMGGEGRGEQYF. For the CDR3, the DNA is TGTGCCAGCAGCATGGGAGGAGAGGGTAGGGGCGAGCAGTACTTC.